Described below is a single T cell receptor (beta chain) sequence and its context. Its target is unknown. Described time point: persistent/refractory GD, antithyroid drugs over 5 years with positive TRAb. The TCR library used RNA extracted from PBMCs. Graves' disease diagnoses followed American Thyroid Association guidelines. This record belongs to a study of regulatory T cells in long-lasting Graves disease. The germline V gene has CDR1 SGHTA and CDR2 FQGTGA. The germline V and J ends were trimmed by 1 base and 0 bases, with 10 bases remaining between them. The CDR3 consists of 16 residues. HTBI primers from iRepertoire and Arm-PCR of CDR3 regions yielded the TCR beta libraries. In the study's own analysis: Detected in the samples were around 62 TRBV and 15 or so TRBJ segments. MiXCR was run by TCRdb on the multiplex PCR reads, yielding one entry per CDR3 protein. The V and J calls were not made by the authors but by TCRdb's processing. The sample has around 300,000 distinct CDR3 sequences, around 23% seen once.

Study results and caveats: Persistent Graves' cases showed lower TCR diversity than newly diagnosed cases.

The chain recombines TRBV7-3 with TRBJ1-5; D gene uncertain. The source of this sequence is a female donor with Graves disease. This specimen was peripheral blood mononuclear cells (PBMCs), taken when the disease was refractory, from a patient treated with antithyroid drugs. CDR3 in DNA: TGTGCCAGCAGCTTAAACGCAGTCCATAGCAATCAGCCCCAGCATTTT. It codes for CASSLNAVHSNQPQHF.